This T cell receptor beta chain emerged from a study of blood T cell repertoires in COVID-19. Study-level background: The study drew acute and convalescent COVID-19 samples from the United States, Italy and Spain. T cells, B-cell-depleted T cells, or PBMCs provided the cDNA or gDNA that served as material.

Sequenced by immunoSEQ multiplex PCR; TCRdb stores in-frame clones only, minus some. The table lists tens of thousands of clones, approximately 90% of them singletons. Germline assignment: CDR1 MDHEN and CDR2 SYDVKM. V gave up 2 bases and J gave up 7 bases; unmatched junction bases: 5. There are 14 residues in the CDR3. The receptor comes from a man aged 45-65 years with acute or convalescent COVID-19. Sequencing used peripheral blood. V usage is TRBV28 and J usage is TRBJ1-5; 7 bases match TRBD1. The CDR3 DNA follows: TGTGCCAGCAGTTTAATAGGGGGCGGGCAGCCCCAGCATTTT. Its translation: CASSLIGGGQPQHF.